Described below is a single T cell receptor beta chain sequence and its context. Treatment reported: oral pan-JAK inhibitor, 5-10 mg twice daily. After isolation, RNA underwent reverse transcription to generate cDNA as the sequencing template. Using immunoSEQ multiplex PCR, the repertoire was profiled, and TCRdb retains in-frame clones only, with some absent. The sample has approximately 130,000 clones, approximately 60% seen once. The data originate from a study of CD8+ T cells in alopecia areata. CDR1 and CDR2 from the germline V gene are SGHRS and YFSETQ. The CDR3 covers 19 residues. V trimming: 4 bases; J trimming: 2 bases; junction bases outside the gene matches: 14.

The material sequenced was CD4+ T cells sorted from blood, taken at week 4, from a patient treated with tofacitinib. The receptor's source is a human donor with alopecia areata. V usage is TRBV5-1 and J usage is TRBJ2-3; 12 nucleotides match TRBD2. As DNA, the CDR3 is TGCGCCAGCAGCGCCGGGATCCCGGGACTAGCGGGTTCCACAGATACGCAGTATTTT. It specifies CASSAGIPGLAGSTDTQYF.